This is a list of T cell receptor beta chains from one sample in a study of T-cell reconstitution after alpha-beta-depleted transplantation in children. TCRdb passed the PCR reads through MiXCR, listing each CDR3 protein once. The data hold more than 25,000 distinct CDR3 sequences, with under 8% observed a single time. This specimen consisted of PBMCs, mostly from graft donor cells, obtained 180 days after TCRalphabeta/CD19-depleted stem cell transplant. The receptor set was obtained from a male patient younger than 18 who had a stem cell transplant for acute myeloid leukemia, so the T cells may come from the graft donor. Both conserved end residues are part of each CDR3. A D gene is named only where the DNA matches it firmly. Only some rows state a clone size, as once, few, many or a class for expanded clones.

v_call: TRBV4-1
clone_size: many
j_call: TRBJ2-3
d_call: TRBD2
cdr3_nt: TGCGCCAGCAGCCAACCCCGGGGACTAGCGGGGGAAGATACGCAGTATTTT
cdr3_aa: CASSQPRGLAGEDTQYF

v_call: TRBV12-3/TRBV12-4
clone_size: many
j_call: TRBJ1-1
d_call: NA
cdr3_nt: TGTGCCAGCAGTTCCGATAGCATGAACACTGAAGCTTTCTTT
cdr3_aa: CASSSDSMNTEAFF

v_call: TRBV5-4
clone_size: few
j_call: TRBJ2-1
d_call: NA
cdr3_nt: TGTGCCAGCAGCCCGGACGTGGACAATGAGCAGTTCTTC
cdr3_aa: CASSPDVDNEQFF

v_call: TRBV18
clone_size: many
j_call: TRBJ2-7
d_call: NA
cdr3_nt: TGTGCCAGCTCACCACAAGGGGCCGAGCTTCGCGAGCAGTACTTC
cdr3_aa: CASSPQGAELREQYF

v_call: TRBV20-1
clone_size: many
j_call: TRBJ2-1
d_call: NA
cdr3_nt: TGCAGTGCCGGTAATCTGGGTGAGCAGTTCTTC
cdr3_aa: CSAGNLGEQFF

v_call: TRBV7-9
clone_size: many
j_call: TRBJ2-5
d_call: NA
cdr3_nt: TGTGCCAGCAGCTTAGCCTCCTGGGGAGAGACCCAGTACTTC
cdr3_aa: CASSLASWGETQYF

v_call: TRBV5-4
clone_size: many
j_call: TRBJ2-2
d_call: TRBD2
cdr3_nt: TGTGCCAGCAGCTTGGAGGCGGGGGGGGTTAGTACCGGGGAGCTGTTTTTT
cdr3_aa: CASSLEAGGVSTGELFF

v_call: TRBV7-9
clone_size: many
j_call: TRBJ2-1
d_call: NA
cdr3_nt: TGTGCCGAGATCGGTAATGAGCAGTTCTTC
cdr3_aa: CAEIGNEQFF

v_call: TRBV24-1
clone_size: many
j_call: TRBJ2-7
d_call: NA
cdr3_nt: TGTGCCACCAGTGGAAGGGTGGGCACCTACGAGCAGTACTTC
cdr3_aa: CATSGRVGTYEQYF

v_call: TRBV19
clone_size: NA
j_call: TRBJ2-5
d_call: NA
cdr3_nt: TGTGCCAGTAGTGTGGATATGAGTGGGACCCAGTACTTC
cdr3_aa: CASSVDMSGTQYF

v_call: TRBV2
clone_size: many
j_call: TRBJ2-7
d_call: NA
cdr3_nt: TGTGCCAGCAGTGAACCCTCCGAGCAGTACTTC
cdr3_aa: CASSEPSEQYF

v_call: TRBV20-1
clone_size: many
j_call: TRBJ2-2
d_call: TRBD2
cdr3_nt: TGCAGTGCTCAACAACCTAGGGCTAGCGGGAGAGGCACCGGGGAGCTGTTTTTT
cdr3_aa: CSAQQPRASGRGTGELFF

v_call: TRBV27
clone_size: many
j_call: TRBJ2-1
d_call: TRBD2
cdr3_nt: TGTGCCAGCAGTCCGGGAGCGGGATCCAAAGATGAGCAGTTCTTC
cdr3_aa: CASSPGAGSKDEQFF

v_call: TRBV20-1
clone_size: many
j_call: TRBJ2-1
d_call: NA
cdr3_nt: TGCAGTGCTAGTAGCAATGAGCAGTTCTTC
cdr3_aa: CSASSNEQFF